The clone carrying this T cell receptor beta chain occurred many times. V dropped 5 bases and J dropped 7 bases, with 15 bases sitting between them. The CDR3 consists of 14 residues. These data come from a study of regulatory T cells in long-lasting Graves disease. Relying on iRepertoire HTBI primers and Arm-PCR of CDR3 regions, the team built TCR beta libraries. TCRdb reprocessed the multiplex PCR reads via MiXCR and lists one record per CDR3 protein. The sample contains about 540,000 distinct CDR3 sequences, about 13% of which appear only once. Time point of the sample: newly diagnosed GD, antithyroid drugs for less than 3 months. Making the TCR library involved RNA that had been extracted from PBMCs. Patients met American Thyroid Association criteria for Graves' disease. Around 9 milliliters of peripheral blood went into EDTA tubes. This same sample was also taken into another study, of T cells in Graves' hyperthyroidism and ophthalmopathy. From that paper: Most thyroid clonotypes expanded above 0.001 appeared in blood too.

The sequences come from peripheral blood mononuclear cells (PBMCs), collected at new diagnosis, from a patient treated with antithyroid drugs. V usage is TRBV12-3 or TRBV12-4 and J usage is TRBJ2-1; D perhaps matches TRBD1 (6 bases). This receptor was identified in a man aged 25 to 45 with Graves disease. DNA of the CDR3: TGTGCCAGCAGTCGCAGGGGTAGTGGGAATGAGCAGTTCTTC. Translated: CASSRRGSGNEQFF.